This T cell receptor beta chain was recovered during a study of T cells after yellow fever vaccination. Study-wide background: SMART-Seq v4 Ultra Low Input served to prepare low-cell-number fractions.

Concerning this clonotype itself: The antigen is not known.

Study observations and caveats: FACS-sorted repertoires could harbor abundant contaminating bulk-population clonotypes. Researchers noted that a small share of clonotypes showed up in both CD4 and CD8 compartments.

V dropped 0 bases and J dropped 2; count of bases not matched to a gene: 12. Germline CDR1 reads SGHRS; CDR2 reads YFSETQ. This CDR3 is built from 18 residues. TCRdb ran MiXCR on the 5' RACE reads and lists one entry per CDR3 protein. In the table there are 320,000 or so distinct CDR3 sequences, around 8.1% of which are singletons. The sequenced sample was PBMCs, obtained roughly 46 days after the first yellow fever vaccination. This TCR derives from a man aged 18 to 30 who received the YFV17D yellow fever vaccine. The chain recombines TRBV5-1 with TRBJ2-3; TRBD2 agrees at 7 bases. CDR3 in DNA: TGCGCCAGCAGCTTGGAATCGGGTAGCGGGTACCTCACAGATACGCAGTATTTT. Translation: CASSLESGSGYLTDTQYF.